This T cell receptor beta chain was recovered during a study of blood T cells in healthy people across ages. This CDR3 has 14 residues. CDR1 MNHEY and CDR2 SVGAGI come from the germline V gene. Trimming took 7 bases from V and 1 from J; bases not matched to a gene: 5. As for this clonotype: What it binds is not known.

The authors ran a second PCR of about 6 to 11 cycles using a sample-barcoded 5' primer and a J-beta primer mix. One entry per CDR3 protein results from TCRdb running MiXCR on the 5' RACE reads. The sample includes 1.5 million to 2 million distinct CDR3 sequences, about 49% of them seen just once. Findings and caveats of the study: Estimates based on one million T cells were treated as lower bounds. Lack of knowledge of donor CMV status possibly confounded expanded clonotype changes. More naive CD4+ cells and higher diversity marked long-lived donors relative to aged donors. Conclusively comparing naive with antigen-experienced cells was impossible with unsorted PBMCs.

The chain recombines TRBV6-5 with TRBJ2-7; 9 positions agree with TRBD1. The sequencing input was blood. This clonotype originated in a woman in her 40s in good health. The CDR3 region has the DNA TGTGCCAGCATAGACAGGGGGAGTTCCTACGAGCAGTACTTC. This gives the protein CASIDRGSSYEQYF.